This T cell receptor beta chain was identified in a study of blood T cell repertoires in COVID-19 (dated by TCRdb to the early 2020s). As for the study more broadly: Collaborator samples came from the United States, Italy and Spain and covered acute and convalescent phases of COVID-19. The prospective study material was composed of cDNA or gDNA derived from T cells, B-cell-depleted T cells, or PBMCs. Deeply sampled blood TCRbeta repertoires from subjects exposed to, actively infected with, or recovered from COVID-19 were included in the dataset. The repertoires were made available in a free public database intended to serve as a resource for research on the immune response to SARS-CoV-2. Samples were obtained from the ongoing ImmuneRACE study (first 160 participants) and from 1,200 or so subjects provided by 6 global collaborators. Sample metadata almost always included a de-identified subject ID, COVID-19 status, age in years and sex. Where available, HLA class I and class II types were obtained from metadata supplied by the sample provider rather than from assay-based typing. What the authors observed across the whole study: How much clinical and demographic metadata was included differed by source and by participant, and the metadata was provided uncurated.

Whole blood was collected in K2EDTA tubes by collaborating institutions according to the institutions' own protocols. For TCRbeta analysis, collaborators shipped samples in one of three forms: frozen whole blood, isolated PBMCs, or DNA extracted from either of those sample types. Trimming removed 5 bases from V and 1 base from J, leaving 11 bases between the germline ends. The CDR3 holds 14 amino acids from the cysteine to the phenylalanine. CDR3 DNA is the only sequence kept; it has 42 bases, read in frame from the first base. CDR1 SEHNR and CDR2 FQNEAQ are derived from the germline V gene (reference sequence). TCRbeta CDR3 regions were amplified from genomic DNA by means of the immunoSEQ Assay, a bias-controlled multiplex PCR. The published analysis was carried out like this. The number of nucleated cells in each sample was estimated by amplification of reference gene primers within the assay. Sequence reads were collapsed and filtered to measure the absolute abundance of every unique TCRbeta CDR3 rearrangement. For each sample, productive Simpson clonality was calculated as the square root of Simpson's diversity index across productive rearrangements. In TCRdb, the immuneACCESS table is reduced to in-frame sequences with V and J assigned. These tables do not hold every clone; where another copy was compared, an unresolved V gene accounts for under half, and the others remain unexplained. V, J and clone size were drawn from that table, and D and trimming were deduced from the DNA. The sample has 200,000 to 300,000 clones on record, 82% of them singletons. The biggest ten clones account for around an eighth of the sample.

This clone was counted a single time. No antigen is known for it. No base quality values were provided; no much bigger clone lies one nucleotide off. Recombination linked TRBV7-9 to TRBJ2-5; no D gene can be assigned with confidence. The sequence derives from a woman aged 60 to 75 with active or convalescent COVID-19. The sequenced sample was peripheral blood. The nucleotide sequence is given as TGTGCCAGCAGCCCGCGGCAGACCCAAGAGACCCAGTACTTC. Its translation is CASSPRQTQETQYF.